These T cell receptor beta chains were read from a single sample in a study of blood T cell repertoires in COVID-19. Profiled with immunoSEQ multiplex PCR; TCRdb holds only in-frame clones, not every one. The sample consists of about 140,000 clones, 75% to 90% of them appearing once. What was sequenced was PBMCs or T cells enriched from blood (not recorded which). The receptors shown here come from a man in his 60s who had recovered from COVID-19. CDR3s include the opening cysteine and the closing phenylalanine or tryptophan. Each record gives: D gene, clone size, J gene, V gene, CDR3 protein, CDR3 DNA. A D gene is named only where the DNA matches it firmly. Clone size is stated in some rows and not others, as once, few, many or a class when expanded.

NA | NA | TRBJ2-3 | TRBV29-1 | CSGHFSTDTQYF | TGCAGCGGACATTTCAGCACAGATACGCAGTATTTT
NA | NA | TRBJ1-3 | TRBV5-4 | CASSPPTGNTIYF | TGTGCCAGCAGCCCGCCGACAGGAAACACCATATATTTT
TRBD2 | NA | TRBJ2-1 | TRBV14 | CASSLGLAGGAIEQFF | TGTGCCAGCAGCCTGGGACTAGCGGGGGGGGCCATTGAGCAGTTCTTC
NA | NA | TRBJ1-1 | TRBV4-1 | CASSPTLRVRYAFF | TGCGCCAGCAGCCCAACCTTGAGGGTTAGGTATGCTTTCTTT
TRBD2 | NA | TRBJ2-5 | TRBV19 | CASSRLARGETQYF | TGTGCCAGTAGTAGACTAGCGAGGGGGGAGACCCAGTACTTC
TRBD2 | once | TRBJ2-7 | TRBV5-1 | CASSRELAGAYEQYF | TGCGCCAGCAGCCGGGAATTAGCGGGGGCCTACGAGCAGTACTTC
NA | NA | TRBJ2-1 | TRBV19 | CASSKPGQVRYEQFF | TGTGCCAGTAGTAAACCGGGACAAGTCAGGTATGAGCAGTTCTTC
NA | NA | TRBJ1-2 | TRBV28 | CASSLSLGPYYGYTF | TGTGCCAGCAGTTTATCTCTGGGCCCCTATTATGGCTACACCTTC
TRBD1 | NA | TRBJ1-1 | TRBV6-5 | CASRPWDRLNTEAFF | TGTGCCAGCAGACCCTGGGACAGGCTGAACACTGAAGCTTTCTTT
NA | NA | TRBJ1-4 | TRBV5-1 | CASSETPGLGEKLFF | TGCGCCAGCAGCGAAACCCCAGGGCTGGGCGAAAAACTGTTTTTT
NA | NA | TRBJ2-3 | TRBV12-3/TRBV12-4 | CASSITSTDTQYF | TGTGCCAGCAGTATCACAAGCACAGATACGCAGTATTTT
TRBD2 | NA | TRBJ2-1 | TRBV28 | CASRSSGGPYNEQFF | TGTGCCAGCAGGTCAAGCGGGGGGCCTTACAATGAGCAGTTCTTC
TRBD1 | NA | TRBJ1-2 | TRBV29-1 | CSVPRQGASGYTF | TGCAGCGTTCCCCGACAGGGGGCAAGCGGCTACACCTTC
TRBD1 | NA | TRBJ1-1 | TRBV5-1 | CASTPRTGGNTEAFF | TGCGCCAGCACCCCCCGGACAGGGGGAAACACTGAAGCTTTCTTT
TRBD2 | once | TRBJ2-3 | TRBV19 | CASSSSGTSGNGDTQYF | TGTGCCAGTAGTAGCTCCGGGACTAGCGGGAATGGTGATACGCAGTATTTT
NA | once | TRBJ1-1 | TRBV3-1/TRBV3-2 | CASSRIRDTEAFF | TGTGCCAGCAGCCGCATCAGGGACACTGAAGCTTTCTTT
TRBD1 | NA | TRBJ1-5 | TRBV5-1 | CASSMDRDQPQHF | TGCGCCAGCAGTATGGACAGGGATCAGCCCCAGCATTTT
TRBD1 | NA | TRBJ2-7 | TRBV5-6 | CASSVGTGYEQYF | TGTGCCAGCAGCGTCGGGACAGGCTACGAGCAGTACTTC
TRBD1 | NA | TRBJ1-6 | TRBV7-8 | CASSSRGLGSGNSPLHF | TGTGCCAGCAGCAGCAGGGGGCTCGGCTCGGGGAATTCACCCCTCCACTTT
TRBD1 | NA | TRBJ2-7 | TRBV5-4 | CASSIDREVYEQYF | TGTGCCAGCAGCATCGACAGGGAAGTCTACGAGCAGTACTTC
NA | few | TRBJ2-2 | TRBV5-4 | CASTFRRGANTGELFF | TGTGCCAGCACCTTTCGCAGGGGAGCGAACACCGGGGAGCTGTTTTTT
NA | NA | TRBJ2-5 | TRBV2 | CASASRVGTQYF | TGTGCCAGCGCCTCGAGGGTTGGGACCCAGTACTTC
NA | NA | TRBJ1-2 | TRBV27 | CASTLSGGVGYGYTF | TGTGCCAGCACCCTGTCTGGAGGGGTGGGGTATGGCTACACCTTC
TRBD1 | NA | TRBJ1-2 | TRBV4-1 | CASSNRDSNYGYTF | TGCGCCAGCAGTAACCGGGACAGTAACTATGGCTACACCTTC
NA | NA | TRBJ1-4 | TRBV18 | CASSPRWTATNEKLFF | TGTGCCAGCTCACCCCGGTGGACAGCCACTAATGAAAAACTGTTTTTT
TRBD2 | NA | TRBJ2-7 | TRBV9 | CASSVAGGVDEQYF | TGTGCCAGCAGCGTAGCGGGAGGGGTCGACGAGCAGTACTTC
NA | NA | TRBJ1-2 | TRBV2 | CASSEPTGYGYTF | TGTGCCAGCAGTGAACCTACAGGCTATGGCTACACCTTC
TRBD2 | NA | TRBJ2-1 | TRBV7-6 | CASSLNSGPYNEQFF | TGTGCCAGCAGCTTAAATAGCGGGCCCTACAATGAGCAGTTCTTC
NA | few | TRBJ2-1 | TRBV5-1 | CASSLAAAGTYNEQFF | TGCGCCAGCAGCTTGGCGGCGGCCGGGACCTACAATGAGCAGTTCTTC
NA | NA | TRBJ1-6 | TRBV11-2 | CASSSNQGWNSPLHF | TGTGCCAGCAGCTCTAACCAGGGTTGGAATTCACCCCTCCACTTT
NA | few | TRBJ2-5 | TRBV7-9 | CASSLPGFGETQYF | TGTGCCAGCAGCTTACCGGGGTTCGGAGAGACCCAGTACTTC
NA | few | TRBJ1-2 | TRBV5-8 | CASSPQINTYGYTF | TGTGCCAGCAGCCCCCAAATAAACACCTATGGCTACACCTTC
NA | few | TRBJ1-1 | TRBV5-6 | CASVKGEPLGTEAFF | TGTGCCAGCGTAAAGGGGGAGCCCCTAGGGACTGAAGCTTTCTTT
NA | NA | TRBJ2-3 | TRBV19 | CASRDTSTDTQYF | TGTGCCAGTAGGGACACTAGCACAGATACGCAGTATTTT
TRBD1 | NA | TRBJ1-2 | TRBV6-5 | CASSTGNNYGYTF | TGTGCCAGCTCGACAGGGAATAACTATGGCTACACCTTC
NA | once | TRBJ2-3 | TRBV7-3 | CASSLTGSSADTQYF | TGTGCCAGCAGCTTAACCGGGAGTTCCGCAGATACGCAGTATTTT
NA | NA | TRBJ2-5 | TRBV5-1 | CASSSGAQETQYF | TGCGCCAGCAGCTCGGGTGCCCAAGAGACCCAGTACTTC
TRBD1 | NA | TRBJ1-2 | TRBV3-1/TRBV3-2 | CASSRGTGGGYTF | TGTGCCAGCAGCCGAGGGACAGGAGGTGGCTACACCTTC
NA | once | TRBJ2-1 | TRBV29-1 | CSDRTYNEQFF | TGCAGCGACAGAACCTACAATGAGCAGTTCTTC
NA | few | TRBJ2-7 | TRBV19 | CASSRSGAGTDTYEQYF | TGTGCCAGTAGTCGATCGGGAGCCGGGACTGACACCTACGAGCAGTACTTC
TRBD1 | NA | TRBJ1-6 | TRBV6-4 | CASSALQGDSPLHF | TGTGCCAGCAGTGCCTTACAGGGGGATTCACCCCTCCACTTT